Here is one TCR beta chain with its context. Its antigen remains unknown. The data were taken from a study of T cell repertoires in cytomegalovirus infection. Looking at the study overall: CMV infection together with matching HLA type was indicated by public TCR beta signatures.

CDR3 length equals 18 residues. Trimming at V came to 3 bases and at J to 0 bases, leaving 8 bases not matched to a gene. The germline CDR1 and CDR2 sequences are SGHKS and YYEKEE (reference sequence). From the reads, TCRdb called clonotypes with MiXCR, one entry per CDR3 protein. The sample shows 200,000 to 250,000 distinct CDR3 sequences, under 25% of them seen only once. Study-level points and caveats: There were HLA-C-restricted CMV-specific TCR beta clonotypes dominating the ex vivo response.

The gene calls are TRBV5-5 and TRBJ2-1; 11 bases align to TRBD1. The receptor was derived from a human donor in good health (CMV status not recorded). Some clones in this sample may be carry-over from other donors' samples. The sequencing sample was made of CD8+ T cells from PBMCs. Written as DNA, the CDR3 is TGTGCCAGCAGCTGGACAGGGGGCCCATTAAGCTCCTACAATGAGCAGTTCTTC. Translation gives CASSWTGGPLSSYNEQFF.